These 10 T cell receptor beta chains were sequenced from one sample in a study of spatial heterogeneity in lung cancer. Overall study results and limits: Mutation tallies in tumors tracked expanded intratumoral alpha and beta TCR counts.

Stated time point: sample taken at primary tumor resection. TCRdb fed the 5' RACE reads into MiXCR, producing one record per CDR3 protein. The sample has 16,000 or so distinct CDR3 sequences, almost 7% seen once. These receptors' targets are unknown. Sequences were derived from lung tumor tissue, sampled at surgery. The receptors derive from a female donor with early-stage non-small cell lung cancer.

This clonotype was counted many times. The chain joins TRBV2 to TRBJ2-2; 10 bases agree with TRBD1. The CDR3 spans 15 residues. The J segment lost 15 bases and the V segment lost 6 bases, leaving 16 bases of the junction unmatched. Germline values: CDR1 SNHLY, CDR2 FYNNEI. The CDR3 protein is CASRGDRGVRGQLFF. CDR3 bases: TGTGCCAGCAGGGGGGACAGGGGCGTTCGAGGACAGTTGTTTTTT.

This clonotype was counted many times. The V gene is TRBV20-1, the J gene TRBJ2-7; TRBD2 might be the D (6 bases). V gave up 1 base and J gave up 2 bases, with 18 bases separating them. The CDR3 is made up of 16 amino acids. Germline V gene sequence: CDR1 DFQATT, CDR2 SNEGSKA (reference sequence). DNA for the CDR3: TGCAGTGCTAGAGTAACTAGCACTCCTAATCCCTACGAGCAGTACTTC. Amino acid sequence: CSARVTSTPNPYEQYF.

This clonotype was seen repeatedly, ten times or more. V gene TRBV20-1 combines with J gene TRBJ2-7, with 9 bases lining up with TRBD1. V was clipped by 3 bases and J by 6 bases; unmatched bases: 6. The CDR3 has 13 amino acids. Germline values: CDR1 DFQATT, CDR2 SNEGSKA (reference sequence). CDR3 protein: CSASWDREGEQYF. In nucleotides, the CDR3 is TGCAGTGCTAGCTGGGACAGGGAGGGCGAGCAGTACTTC.

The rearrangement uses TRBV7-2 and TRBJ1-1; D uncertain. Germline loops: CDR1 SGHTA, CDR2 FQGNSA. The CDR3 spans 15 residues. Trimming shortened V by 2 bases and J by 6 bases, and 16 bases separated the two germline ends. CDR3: CASSLYLGKLAEAFF. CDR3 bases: TGTGCCAGCAGCTTATACCTAGGGAAGTTGGCTGAAGCTTTCTTT.

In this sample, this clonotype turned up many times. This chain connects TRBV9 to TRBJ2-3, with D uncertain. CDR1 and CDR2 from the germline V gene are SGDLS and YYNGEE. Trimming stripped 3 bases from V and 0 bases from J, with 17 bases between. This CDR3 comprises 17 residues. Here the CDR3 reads CASSARWPETSTDTQYF. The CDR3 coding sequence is TGTGCCAGCAGCGCCCGCTGGCCGGAAACTAGCACAGATACGCAGTATTTT.

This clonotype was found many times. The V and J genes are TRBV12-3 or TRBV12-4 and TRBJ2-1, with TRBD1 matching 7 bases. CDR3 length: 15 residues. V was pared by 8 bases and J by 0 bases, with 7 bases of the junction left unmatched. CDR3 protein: CASASQGDSYNEQFF. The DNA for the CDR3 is TGTGCCAGCGCCTCCCAGGGGGACTCCTACAATGAGCAGTTCTTC.

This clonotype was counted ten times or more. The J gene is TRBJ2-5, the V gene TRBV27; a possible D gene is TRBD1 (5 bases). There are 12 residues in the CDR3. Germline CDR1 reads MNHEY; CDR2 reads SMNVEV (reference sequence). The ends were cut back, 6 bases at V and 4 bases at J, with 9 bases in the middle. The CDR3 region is CASSPRGETQYF. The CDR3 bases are TGTGCCAGCAGCCCAAGGGGAGAGACCCAGTACTTC.

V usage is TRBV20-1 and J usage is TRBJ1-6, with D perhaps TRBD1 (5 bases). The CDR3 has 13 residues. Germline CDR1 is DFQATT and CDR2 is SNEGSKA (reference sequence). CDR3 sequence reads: CSALVGGNSPLHF. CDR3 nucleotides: TGCAGCGCCTTAGTTGGGGGTAATTCACCCCTCCACTTT.

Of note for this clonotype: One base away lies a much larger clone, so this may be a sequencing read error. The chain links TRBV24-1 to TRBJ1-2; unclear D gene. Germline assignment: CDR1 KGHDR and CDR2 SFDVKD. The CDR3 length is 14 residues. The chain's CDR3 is CASSETGANYGYTF. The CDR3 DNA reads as TGTGCCTCCAGTGAAACGGGAGCTAACTATGGCTACACCTTC.

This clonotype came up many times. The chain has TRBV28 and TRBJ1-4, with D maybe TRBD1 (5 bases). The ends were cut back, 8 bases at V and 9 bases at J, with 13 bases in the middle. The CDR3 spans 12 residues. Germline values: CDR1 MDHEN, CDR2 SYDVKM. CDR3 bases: TGTGCCAGCCAGGGACTCGGGCAAAAACTGTTTTTT. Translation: CASQGLGQKLFF.